A single T cell receptor beta chain is shown here with its context. It lacks a known antigen. The input lacks base qualities; no much larger clone sits a single base away. These data come from a study of blood T cell repertoires in COVID-19 (dated by TCRdb to 2018 to 2021). Looking at the study overall: Collaborator samples came from the United States, Italy and Spain and covered acute and convalescent phases of COVID-19. The prospective study material was composed of cDNA or gDNA derived from T cells, B-cell-depleted T cells, or PBMCs. Subjects who had been exposed to COVID-19, were actively infected with it, or had recovered from it provided the deeply sampled blood TCRbeta repertoires that made up the dataset. A freely available public database, intended as a resource for researchers studying the immune response to SARS-CoV-2, is where the repertoires were released. Samples came from the ongoing ImmuneRACE study (first 160 participants) plus 1,254 subjects from 6 global collaborators. Sample metadata almost always included a de-identified subject ID, COVID-19 status, age in years and sex. Where available, HLA class I and class II types were taken from metadata supplied by the sample provider and were not determined by assay-based typing.

Study-level results and caveats: How much clinical and demographic metadata was included differed by source and by participant, and the metadata was provided uncurated.

TCRbeta CDR3 regions were amplified from genomic DNA using the immunoSEQ Assay, a bias-controlled multiplex PCR. From the authors' description of their analysis: Within the assay, amplification of reference gene primers was used to estimate how many nucleated cells each sample contained. Sequence reads were collapsed and filtered to measure the absolute abundance of every unique TCRbeta CDR3 rearrangement. For each sample, productive Simpson clonality was calculated as the square root of Simpson's diversity index over productive rearrangements. Sourced from immuneACCESS, this table was stored by TCRdb with only in-frame sequences that have V and J called. A share of the clones is absent; for the studies checked, an unresolved V gene accounts for under half, and the remainder has no known explanation. V and J calls plus clone size are reproduced from that table; the DNA served to infer D and trimming. The sample table holds around 200,000 clones, of which less than 85% were seen once. The ten largest clones represent 5.5% of the sample.

The collaborating institutions used their own protocols to collect whole blood in K2EDTA tubes. For TCRbeta analysis, collaborator samples were shipped as frozen whole blood, as isolated PBMCs, or as DNA extracted from either sample type. The CDR1 and CDR2 encoded by the germline V gene are MDHEN and SYDVKM. The CDR3 spans 16 residues, from the cysteine through the phenylalanine. The only DNA kept is the CDR3, 48 bases in frame from the first base. Ends trimmed: V by 2 bases, J by 8 bases; bases unmatched to a gene: 8. The rearranged chain carries TRBV28 and TRBJ1-4, with 10 junctional bases fitting TRBD1. The receptor's source is a woman in her 70s with acute or convalescent COVID-19. The material sequenced was peripheral blood. The CDR3 here reads CASSLAWGTGVEKLFF. The DNA sequence reads TGTGCCAGCAGTTTAGCGTGGGGGACAGGGGTAGAAAAACTGTTTTTT.